This passage covers 27 T cell receptor beta chains from one sample sequenced in a study of blood T cell repertoires in COVID-19 (dated by TCRdb to the early 2020s). Libraries came from the immunoSEQ multiplex PCR assay. The table was pulled from immuneACCESS by TCRdb, which kept in-frame rearrangements only. Such tables lose some clones; where checked, under half of the loss comes from unresolved V genes, and the rest has no known cause. Recorded for this sample are just over 300,000 clones; around 87% of them occurred a single time. The leading ten clones occupy around 2.1% of the sample. Material: peripheral blood. The receptors shown here come from a man aged 18-30 years with active or convalescent COVID-19.

A few counts support this clone. The chain employs TRBV18 and TRBJ1-3; TRBD1 aligns across 7 bases. The CDR3 contains 16 residues. Germline values: CDR1 KGHSH, CDR2 LQKENI. Trimming removed 4 bases from V and 0 bases from J; junction bases left unmatched: 6. CDR3 sequence (DNA): TGTGCCAGCTCACGCAACAGGGGCCTCTCTGGAAACACCATATATTTT. It encodes CASSRNRGLSGNTIYF. Complete variable domain (other parts from reference TRBV18 and TRBJ1-3): NAGVMQNPRHLVRRRGQEARLRCSPMKGHSHVYWYRQLPEEGLKFMVYLQKENIIDESGMPKERFSAEFPKEGPSILRIQQVVRGDSAAYFCASSRNRGLSGNTIYFGEGSWLTVV.

V and J are TRBV11-3 and TRBJ2-7; TRBD1 matches at 8 bases. V was clipped by 4 bases and J by 3 bases; unmatched bases: 5. The germline CDR1 and CDR2 sequences are SGHNT and YENEEA. The length of the CDR3 is 14 residues. The chain's CDR3 is CASSSSGQGYEQYF. The CDR3 DNA sequence: TGTGCCAGCAGCTCCAGCGGACAGGGCTACGAGCAGTACTTC.

The chain recombines TRBV27 with TRBJ2-2; D perhaps matches TRBD1 (5 bases). Trimming took off 10 bases at V and 3 bases at J, with 12 bases between the two ends. Germline assignment: CDR1 MNHEY and CDR2 SMNVEV (reference sequence). The CDR3 consists of 13 residues. The CDR3 region has the DNA TGTGCCATCCTTCGCAGGGACACCGGGGAGCTGTTTTTT. Its protein is CAILRRDTGELFF.

V usage is TRBV6-5 and J usage is TRBJ2-5; 12 nucleotides line up with TRBD2. Germline assignment: CDR1 MNHEY and CDR2 SVGAGI. The CDR3 is 16 amino acids. Germline trimming cut 0 bases from V and 7 bases from J; bases unmatched to any gene: 6. In DNA form, the CDR3 reads TGTGCCAGCAGTTACTCAGCTAGCGGGAGGGGAGGGACCCAGTACTTC. Protein: CASSYSASGRGGTQYF.

This clone was observed once. The chain links TRBV6-5 to TRBJ2-6; D is perhaps TRBD2 (5 bases). This CDR3 region has 15 residues. Germline CDR1 is MNHEY and CDR2 is SVGAGI. V gave up 2 bases and J gave up 2 bases, with 7 bases separating them. Here the CDR3 reads CASSYEGAGANVLTF. CDR3 in DNA: TGTGCCAGCAGTTACGAGGGCGCTGGGGCCAACGTCCTGACTTTC.

This clone was recorded a few times. The V call is TRBV7-3, the J call TRBJ2-1; 11 nucleotides align to TRBD2. The CDR3 has 18 amino acids. V shed 2 bases, J shed 1 base, and the junction held 7 bases outside the gene matches. Germline V gene sequence: CDR1 SGHTA, CDR2 FQGTGA. CDR3 DNA: TGTGCCAGCAGCTTACTAGCGGGAGGCGCCAATTCCTACAATGAGCAGTTCTTC. It is translated as CASSLLAGGANSYNEQFF.

The chain combines TRBV28 with TRBJ2-1; D is possibly TRBD1 (5 bases). Germline-derived CDR1 and CDR2 are MDHEN and SYDVKM. V lost 3 bases and J lost 9, with 12 bases in between. This CDR3 region has 13 residues. In DNA form, the CDR3 reads TGTGCCAGCAGTTTCTCAGGCAGGGTTGAGCAGTTCTTC. It yields the protein CASSFSGRVEQFF.

The V gene is TRBV7-9, the J gene TRBJ1-5; D perhaps matches TRBD1 (6 bases). This CDR3 has 16 residues. Trimming removed 2 bases from V and 7 bases from J, with 18 bases in between. Germline V CDR1 and CDR2: SEHNR, FQNEAQ (reference sequence). The CDR3 spells CASSLFGGSSVQPQHF. The CDR3 bases are TGTGCCAGCAGCTTATTTGGGGGCTCTTCGGTCCAGCCCCAGCATTTT.

This clone was found once. The rearrangement links TRBV27 to TRBJ2-2; a possible D gene is TRBD1 (6 bases). Germline V gives CDR1 MNHEY, CDR2 SMNVEV (reference sequence). V was pared by 3 bases and J by 6 bases, with 11 bases between. There are 14 residues in the CDR3. CDR3 in amino acids: CASSFRGIAGELFF. The CDR3 DNA reads TGTGCCAGCAGTTTCAGGGGTATCGCCGGGGAGCTGTTTTTT.

This clone has more than one count but fewer than ten. The CDR3: CASSHLRQGTGNTIYF. The CDR3 DNA sequence: TGTGCCAGCAGCCACCTCAGACAGGGTACTGGAAACACCATATATTTT. The rearrangement uses TRBV14 and TRBJ1-3; TRBD1 aligns across 7 bases. The CDR3 is made up of 16 amino acids. V dropped 3 bases and J dropped 2; count of bases not matched to a gene: 7. CDR1 and CDR2 (germline): SGHDN, FVKESK.

This clone was seen only once. The V gene is TRBV7-2, the J gene TRBJ2-7, with TRBD1 as a possible D gene (8 bases). Trimming stripped 5 bases from V and 1 base from J, with 15 bases between. Looked up from germline, CDR1 is SGHTA and CDR2 is FQGNSA. This CDR3 has 15 residues. CDR3 bases: TGTGCCAGCAGCGGAACAGGGGGGGGATCCTACGAGCAGTACTTC. Protein: CASSGTGGGSYEQYF.

The chain recombines TRBV7-7 with TRBJ2-5, with a weak D call TRBD2 (6 bases). Germline CDR1 is SSHAT and CDR2 is FNYEAQ (reference sequence). The CDR3 runs 15 residues. Trimming cost V 7 bases and J 2 bases, with 17 bases left between them. CDR3 in amino acids: CASTRDPGVQETQYF. In nucleotides, the CDR3 is TGTGCCAGCACCCGGGACCCGGGGGTACAAGAGACCCAGTACTTC.

The CDR3 nucleotides read TGTGCCAGCAGCTTAGGTCCTTCAACTAATGAAAAACTGTTTTTT. Its protein is CASSLGPSTNEKLFF. V gene TRBV7-2 combines with J gene TRBJ1-4; D not resolved. Deletions cut 1 base from V and 0 bases from J, with 6 bases between. Germline assignment: CDR1 SGHTA and CDR2 FQGNSA. The CDR3 spans 15 residues.

V is TRBV19 and J is TRBJ1-1; D is ambiguous. There are 13 residues in the CDR3. Germline V gene sequence: CDR1 LNHDA, CDR2 SQIVND (reference sequence). Between the trimmed V and J ends, which lost 7 bases and 3 bases, there was a span of 12 bases. For the CDR3, the DNA is TGTGCCAGTACCAATCTACGGGACACTGAAGCTTTCTTT. As protein: CASTNLRDTEAFF.

The chain combines TRBV6-2 or TRBV6-3 with TRBJ2-7; 9 bases are shared with TRBD2. The CDR3 covers 15 residues. Germline CDR1 MNHEY, CDR2 SVGEGT. V lost 5 bases and J lost 0; bases outside the gene matches: 5. DNA for the CDR3: TGTGCCAGCAGTCTAGGACTAGCGAGCTCCTACGAGCAGTACTTC. Protein product: CASSLGLASSYEQYF.

The chain carries TRBV15 and TRBJ1-6, with TRBD1 matching 8 bases. This CDR3 spans 17 amino acids. The V and J ends lost 5 bases and 10 bases, in that order; junction bases with no gene match: 16. Germline V gene sequence: CDR1 LNHNV, CDR2 YYDKDF (reference sequence). The CDR3 reads CATSEGVRGQEGSPLHF. CDR3 nucleotides: TGTGCCACCAGCGAGGGGGTGAGGGGACAGGAGGGATCACCCCTCCACTTT. Variable domain in full (rest from reference TRBV15 and TRBJ1-6): DAMVIQNPRYQVTQFGKPVTLSCSQTLNHNVMYWYQQKSSQAPKLLFHYYDKDFNNEADTPDNFQSRRPNTSFCFLDIRSPGLGDTAMYLCATSEGVRGQEGSPLHFGNGTRLTVT.

J is TRBJ1-5 and V is TRBV2, with 8 bases aligning to TRBD1. Germline assignment: CDR1 SNHLY and CDR2 FYNNEI. This CDR3 has 15 residues. Trimming at V came to 6 bases and at J to 4 bases, leaving 8 bases not matched to a gene. CDR3 protein: CASRRSTGVNQPQHF. The CDR3 DNA is TGTGCCAGCAGGAGATCGACAGGGGTAAATCAGCCCCAGCATTTT.

The chain carries TRBV5-1 and TRBJ1-2; D is perhaps TRBD1 (6 bases). There are 13 residues in the CDR3. V dropped 4 bases and J dropped 4 bases, with 11 bases sitting between them. CDR1 SGHRS and CDR2 YFSETQ come from the germline V gene. CDR3 sequence (DNA): TGCGCCAGCAGCCCGGACAGTCCCTATGGCTACACCTTC. Protein: CASSPDSPYGYTF.

This chain connects TRBV27 to TRBJ2-1; D is unresolved. Germline-derived CDR1 and CDR2 are MNHEY and SMNVEV (reference sequence). The V end was cut by 5 bases, the J end by 8 bases, with 13 bases between. The CDR3 length is 13 residues. The CDR3 coding sequence is TGTGCCAGCAGTCACAACGAGGTCCATGAGCAGTTCTTC. Its protein is CASSHNEVHEQFF.

There are a few counts of this clone. The chain couples TRBV18 to TRBJ1-2, with a tentative D call TRBD1 (5 bases). Between the trimmed V and J ends, which lost 2 bases and 14 bases, there was a span of 24 bases. The CDR3 has 15 amino acids. Germline values: CDR1 KGHSH, CDR2 LQKENI. The CDR3 DNA reads TGTGCCAGCTCACCATCTACGCTAGGACACCCAGCGAGTACCTTC. The encoded protein is CASSPSTLGHPASTF. Supplemented by reference TRBV18 and TRBJ1-2, the full variable domain reads NAGVMQNPRHLVRRRGQEARLRCSPMKGHSHVYWYRQLPEEGLKFMVYLQKENIIDESGMPKERFSAEFPKEGPSILRIQQVVRGDSAAYFCASSPSTLGHPASTFGSGTRLTVV.

The chain employs TRBV10-3 and TRBJ1-1, with D tentatively TRBD1 (5 bases). CDR3 length equals 13 residues. The germline V and J ends were trimmed by 6 bases and 1 base, with 9 bases remaining between them. Germline-derived CDR1 and CDR2 are ENHRY and SYGVKD. The CDR3 region is CAISLGGNTEAFF. CDR3 coding DNA: TGTGCCATCAGCCTCGGGGGGAACACTGAAGCTTTCTTT.

CDR3 residues: CASSPSAGAPYEQYF. DNA of the CDR3: TGCGCCAGCAGCCCTAGTGCGGGGGCGCCATACGAGCAGTACTTC. This chain joins TRBV5-1 and TRBJ2-7; TRBD2 might be the D (7 bases). The ends were cut back, 4 bases at V and 4 bases at J, with 18 bases in the middle. The CDR3 extends over 15 amino acids. CDR1 is SGHRS and CDR2 is YFSETQ in the germline V gene.

This sequence joins TRBV10-3 and TRBJ1-5; D is ambiguous. Trimming left V 3 bases short and J 4 bases short, with 10 bases between. The CDR3 sequence is 14 residues long. Germline assignment: CDR1 ENHRY and CDR2 SYGVKD. The CDR3 nucleotides read TGTGCCATCAGTGAAGCTCAGGATAATCAGCCCCAGCATTTT. Its translation: CAISEAQDNQPQHF.

The table lists this clone with a count of one. This rearrangement joins TRBV5-1 to TRBJ2-7; D is possibly TRBD2 (6 bases). The germline V gene has CDR1 SGHRS and CDR2 YFSETQ. The ends were cut back, 5 bases at V and 4 bases at J, with 13 bases in the middle. The length of the CDR3 is 13 residues. The CDR3 spells CASRLSGEYEQYF. The CDR3 DNA follows: TGCGCCAGCAGGTTGTCGGGGGAGTACGAGCAGTACTTC.

This chain connects TRBV15 to TRBJ2-7; unclear D gene. The CDR3 is 12 residues long. CDR1 and CDR2 (germline): LNHNV, YYDKDF (reference sequence). Trimming left V 5 bases short and J 0 bases short, with 5 bases between. The CDR3 spells CATSGPSYEQYF. For the CDR3, the DNA is TGTGCCACCAGCGGGCCCTCCTACGAGCAGTACTTC.

The genes are TRBV5-1 and TRBJ2-7; TRBD2 matches 8 bases. The CDR3 is made up of 13 amino acids. Germline V lookup: CDR1 SGHRS, CDR2 YFSETQ. The J segment lost 2 bases and the V segment lost 7 bases, leaving 5 bases of the junction unmatched. For the CDR3, the DNA is TGCGCCAGCGGGGTAGCGGGACCCTACGAGCAGTACTTC. Its translation is CASGVAGPYEQYF.

This chain uses TRBV7-2 with TRBJ2-5; 12 nucleotides align to TRBD2. The CDR3 covers 16 residues. V shed 1 base, J shed 2 bases, and the junction held 2 bases outside the gene matches. CDR1 and CDR2 (germline): SGHTA, FQGNSA. CDR3 residues: CASSLVGLAGQETQYF. The CDR3 DNA reads as TGTGCCAGCAGCTTAGTTGGACTAGCGGGACAAGAGACCCAGTACTTC.